This T cell receptor (beta chain) was found in a study of cytomegalovirus exposure and HLA in healthy donors. Across the whole study: HLA-typed donors were the source of 83 million or so unique TCRs held in an early data release. The study, taken as a whole, reports: Later work found most CMV-associated TCR beta chains apparently HLA-restricted.

This CDR3 has 19 amino acids. With 60 Vbeta and 13 Jbeta primers, the PCR was carried out. Repertoires were generated with immunoSEQ multiplex PCR, while TCRdb's copy carries only in-frame clones and drops some. The sample carries some 110,000 clones, about 70% recorded once. Of note for this clone: Its antigen is unidentified.

The V call is TRBV21-1, the J call TRBJ1-6. TRBV21-1 is assigned pseudogene status. The sequence was obtained from a young man in good health and CMV-seropositive. Sequenced material: PBMCs. The CDR3 region has the DNA TGTGCCAGGCCCTTGGGGGGGGGCCCCCACCATTACTATAATTCACCCCTCCACTTT. Its translation is CARPLGGGPHHYYNSPLHF.